Below are 12 T cell receptor beta chains sequenced from a single sample in a study of EBV T-cell therapy then PD-1 blockade in nasopharyngeal carcinoma. The protocol was immunoSEQ multiplex PCR, while the TCRdb copy is restricted to in-frame clones and leaves out a portion. The sample gives roughly 19,000 clones, around 82% of which show up once; roughly 31% is in the top ten. The treatment was: AdE1-LMPpoly-expanded autologous EBV-specific T-cell therapy followed by anti-PD-1 nivolumab. Antigens of these TCRs are unknown. This material consisted of CD8+ T cells from blood, taken at roughly day 33 from a patient whose treatment included autologous EBV-specific T cells and nivolumab. These receptors originate from a man between 35 and 55 years old with nasopharyngeal carcinoma.

In DNA, the CDR3 is TGTGCCAGCAGTTACTCGGACACAGATACGCAGTATTTT. This translates into CASSYSDTDTQYF. The chain links TRBV6-6 to TRBJ2-3; D not certain. Germline lookup yields CDR1 MNHNY and CDR2 SVGAGI (reference sequence). The V end lost 0 bases, the J end lost 2 bases, and 3 bases lay between the germline ends. This CDR3 region has 13 residues.

The CDR3, as DNA: TGCGCCAGCAGCCCGGACAGGGTGAGCTATGGCTACACCTTC. This translates into CASSPDRVSYGYTF. This chain uses TRBV4-3 with TRBJ1-2; 8 bases line up with TRBD1. The ends lost 4 bases at V and 4 bases at J; junction bases unmatched: 5. Germline V gene data show CDR1 as LGHNA and CDR2 as YSLEER. The CDR3 is 14 residues long.

The CDR3 loop is CATSAYRADTEAFF. DNA for the CDR3: TGTGCCACCAGCGCCTACAGGGCTGACACTGAAGCTTTCTTT. The gene calls are TRBV15 and TRBJ1-1, with D possibly TRBD1 on 6 matching bases. The V gene lost 5 bases and the J gene lost 3 bases, with 13 bases spanning the gap. The CDR3 sequence is 14 residues long. Germline loops: CDR1 LNHNV, CDR2 YYDKDF (reference sequence).

The V call is TRBV7-2, the J call TRBJ1-2; D is unclear. V gave up 1 base and J gave up 0 bases, with 9 bases separating them. The CDR3 length is 15 residues. CDR1 is SGHTA and CDR2 is FQGNSA in the germline V gene. The CDR3 reads CASSLVVAANYGYTF. The CDR3 DNA follows: TGTGCCAGCAGCTTAGTGGTGGCCGCTAACTATGGCTACACCTTC.

The chain recombines TRBV5-6 with TRBJ2-1, with TRBD2 identical over 12 bases. Germline V CDR1 and CDR2: SGHDT, YYEEEE. The CDR3 extends over 15 amino acids. Trimming took 4 bases from V and 9 from J; bases not matched to a gene: 8. CDR3 in amino acids: CASSRTSGGQIEQFF. The CDR3 region has the DNA TGTGCCAGCAGCAGAACTAGCGGGGGGCAAATTGAGCAGTTCTTC.

This clone was recorded once. This rearrangement joins TRBV27 to TRBJ2-7; TRBD1 or TRBD2 may be the D gene (6 bases each). Germline loops: CDR1 MNHEY, CDR2 SMNVEV (reference sequence). Trimming took 3 bases from V and 7 from J, leaving 13 bases between them. This CDR3 has 13 amino acids. The CDR3 loop is CASSLGQGREQYF. The CDR3 nucleotides are TGTGCCAGCAGTTTGGGGCAGGGGAGGGAGCAGTACTTC.

The genes are TRBV19 and TRBJ2-3, with 9 bases lining up with TRBD1. Germline-derived CDR1 and CDR2 are LNHDA and SQIVND (reference sequence). The CDR3 covers 16 residues. J gave up 1 base and V 5 bases, and 7 bases lay outside the gene matches. CDR3 bases: TGTGCCAGTAGTCCGCGACAGGGGGAAGGCACAGATACGCAGTATTTT. Amino acids: CASSPRQGEGTDTQYF.

This chain connects TRBV4-2 to TRBJ2-1; TRBD1 or TRBD2 may be the D gene (7 bases each). The CDR3 contains 17 residues. The V gene's germline CDR1 is LGHNA and CDR2 YNFKEQ. V was pared by 2 bases and J by 1 base, with 15 bases between. The CDR3 sequence: CASSQTTGDYSYNEQFF. CDR3 coding DNA: TGTGCCAGCAGCCAAACAACAGGGGACTATTCCTACAATGAGCAGTTCTTC.

The chain uses TRBV6-6 and TRBJ1-1, with D unclear. Per the germline V gene, CDR1 is MNHNY and CDR2 is SVGAGI (reference sequence). The CDR3 totals 16 residues. V was clipped by 2 bases and J by 2 bases, with 15 bases between them. CDR3 amino acids: CASSYGSGVRNTEAFF. The CDR3 DNA sequence: TGTGCCAGCAGTTACGGGTCCGGGGTCCGAAACACTGAAGCTTTCTTT.

The genes are TRBV7-9 and TRBJ1-1; D gene ambiguous. From germline, CDR1 is SEHNR and CDR2 FQNEAQ (reference sequence). This CDR3 is 15 amino acids long. V was pared by 5 bases and J by 5 bases, with 18 bases between. CDR3 residues: CASSPPRVRVTEAFF. CDR3 sequence (DNA): TGTGCCAGCAGCCCACCGAGGGTTCGTGTAACTGAAGCTTTCTTT.

This chain uses TRBV28 with TRBJ2-7; 7 nucleotides line up with TRBD1. Germline loops: CDR1 MDHEN, CDR2 SYDVKM. The V gene end was trimmed by 7 bases and the J gene end by 3 bases; junction bases not matched to a gene: 9. The CDR3 runs to 14 residues. In DNA, the CDR3 is TGTGCCAGCAAGCCGACAGGGCTCCTCTACGAGCAGTACTTC. Its protein is CASKPTGLLYEQYF.

This clone was recorded only once. V usage is TRBV7-8 and J usage is TRBJ1-2, with D perhaps matching TRBD1 (6 bases). This CDR3 comprises 14 residues. The V end was cut by 2 bases, the J end by 7 bases, with 14 bases between. Per germline, CDR1 SGHVS and CDR2 FQNEAQ. This CDR3 reads CASSLFLQGGGYTF. The DNA of the CDR3 is TGTGCCAGCAGCTTATTTTTACAGGGTGGTGGCTACACCTTC.